The rows below give T cell receptor beta chains drawn from one sample of a study of T cell changes during pregnancy in multiple sclerosis. The table came from immunoSEQ multiplex PCR; TCRdb's copy has only in-frame clones and leaves some out. The data show approximately 25,000 clones, with 85% to 90% seen just once and 7% to 10% held by the top ten. Sequencing was performed on CD8+ T cells from peripheral blood mononuclear cells, taken in the second trimester of pregnancy. These receptors originate from a female donor with multiple sclerosis, enrolled in a pregnancy study. Each CDR3 is given without its conserved first and last residue. The order of the fields is J gene, V gene, CDR3 protein.

>TRBJ2-3|TRBV13
AGERGGPTDTQY
>TRBJ1-2|TRBV4-1
ASSPRQGGYGYT
>TRBJ1-2|TRBV7-3
ASSLVVGPLYGYT
>TRBJ2-6|TRBV9
ASSVYRSPSGANVLT
>TRBJ2-5|TRBV7-6
ASSLAGTQETQY
>TRBJ1-5|TRBV30
AWTDYSNQPQH
>TRBJ1-2|TRBV21-1
ASSKSTDKRYGYT
>TRBJ2-1|TRBV4-3
ASSTGTTRPYNEQF
>TRBJ1-6|TRBV7-6
ASSLAGGSYNSPLH
>TRBJ1-3|TRBV9
ASGHEDFGNTIY
>TRBJ1-4|TRBV2
ASSEPNRAGEKLF
>TRBJ1-4|TRBV7-9
ASSPLVGGDEKLF
>TRBJ1-2|TRBV11-1
ASSLAPTPYGYT
>TRBJ1-6|TRBV4-1
ASSQVSSWLQEESPLH
>TRBJ1-1|TRBV9
ASSVEWASKAF
>TRBJ2-2|TRBV5-1
ASSSKAGGELF
>TRBJ1-4|TRBV4-3
ASSQLYRVRVEEKLF
>TRBJ2-5|TRBV7-9
ASSPYGTGMKTQY
>TRBJ1-5|TRBV19
ASSVRDTNQPQH
>TRBJ2-1|TRBV30
ACGTAHNNEQF
>TRBJ1-1|TRBV19
ASISWASEAF
>TRBJ1-2|TRBV18
ASSPPTVRTYGYT